The clone carrying this TCR beta chain was seen at least ten times. The target antigen is unknown. This specimen comes from a study of T-cell reconstitution after alpha-beta-depleted transplantation in children. Study-wide results and limits: Elevated TCRbeta diversity at day 60 was traced, in some patients, to surviving recipient T cells and thymic progenitors. By about two months after transplant, alpha-beta T cells reportedly arose from several hundred graft clones that had expanded. One year post-transplant, T-cell counts and diversity were largely derived from T cells produced anew.

CDR1 and CDR2 from the germline V gene are SEHNR and FQNEAQ (reference sequence). V shed 5 bases, J shed 3 bases, and the junction held 7 bases outside the gene matches. CDR3 length: 14 residues. A library of TCRbeta sequences, prepared with unique molecular identifiers, was generated. TCRdb re-called the PCR reads with MiXCR, one entry per CDR3 protein. The sample has hundreds of thousands of distinct CDR3 sequences, over 10% seen once. The source of this sequence is a girl aged 2 to 10 with congenital amegakaryocytic thrombocytopenia, due to receive a stem cell transplant. Sequenced material: PBMCs, taken before TCRalphabeta/CD19-depleted stem cell transplant. This chain uses TRBV7-9 with TRBJ2-7; 7 bases map to TRBD1. For the CDR3, the DNA is TGTGCCAGCAGCGGTAGGGGGCTTGACTACGAGCAGTACTTC. It yields the protein CASSGRGLDYEQYF.